Below are 27 T cell receptor beta chains sequenced from a single sample in a study of OX40 agonist ivuxolimab in advanced cancers. TCRdb keeps only in-frame clones here, not all; method: immunoSEQ multiplex PCR. The table shows approximately 92,000 clones, with approximately 95% occurring only once. The sample was CD4+ or CD8+ T cells sorted from blood, taken in a trial of the OX40 agonist ivuxolimab. These TCRs come from an adult with an advanced solid tumor such as melanoma, head and neck, liver or kidney cancer.

V is TRBV28 and J is TRBJ2-2; TRBD2 is a possible D gene (6 bases). With 7 bases removed from V and 3 bases from J, the gap between germline ends came to 12 bases. The CDR3 totals 14 residues. CDR1 is MDHEN and CDR2 is SYDVKM in the germline V gene. CDR3 region: CASIGGADTGELFF. CDR3 DNA: TGTGCCAGCATCGGGGGAGCGGACACCGGGGAGCTGTTTTTT.

The chain employs TRBV6-5 and TRBJ2-4; a possible D gene is TRBD2 (5 bases). With 2 bases removed from V and 6 bases from J, the gap between germline ends came to 17 bases. The germline gives CDR1 MNHEY, CDR2 SVGAGI. The CDR3 sequence is 16 residues long. CDR3 sequence (DNA): TGTGCCAGCAGTTACGGAGTGCCCGGGAAACTAAACATTCAGTACTTC. Its protein product is CASSYGVPGKLNIQYF.

The chain employs TRBV7-6 and TRBJ1-1; D remains ambiguous. Trimming removed 0 bases at V and 3 bases at J, with 8 bases between. This CDR3 comprises 14 residues. Germline CDR1 SGHVS, CDR2 FNYEAQ. CDR3 sequence (DNA): TGTGCCAGCAGCTTAGCGGAACGGGACACTGAAGCTTTCTTT. It yields the protein CASSLAERDTEAFF.

The rearrangement joins TRBV27 to TRBJ2-7; D might be TRBD2 (6 bases). The germline V gene has CDR1 MNHEY and CDR2 SMNVEV (reference sequence). V gave up 6 bases and J gave up 0 bases, with 15 bases separating them. This CDR3 contains 15 residues. CDR3 amino acids: CASSLRGTVSYEQYF. DNA of the CDR3: TGTGCCAGCAGCCTTCGGGGGACTGTCTCCTACGAGCAGTACTTC.

V is TRBV28 and J is TRBJ2-3; no clear D gene. V was cut by 3 bases and J by 6 bases, with 1 base left in between. CDR3 length equals 10 residues. Germline-derived CDR1 and CDR2 are MDHEN and SYDVKM. The CDR3 protein is CASSLDTQYF. The CDR3 nucleotides are TGTGCCAGCAGTTTGGATACGCAGTATTTT.

A single count supports this clone. The V and J genes are TRBV7-9 and TRBJ2-7; D not resolved. The CDR3 has 13 residues. CDR1 and CDR2 from the germline V gene are SEHNR and FQNEAQ (reference sequence). Trimming removed 1 base at V and 3 bases at J, with 7 bases between. This chain's CDR3 is CASSLGWRYEQYF. Here the CDR3 DNA reads TGTGCCAGCAGCTTAGGGTGGCGCTACGAGCAGTACTTC. Full variable domain (missing parts from reference TRBV7-9 and TRBJ2-7): DTGVSQNPRHKITKRGQNVTFRCDPISEHNRLYWYRQTLGQGPEFLTYFQNEAQLEKSRLLSDRFSAERPKGSFSTLEIQRTEQGDSAMYLCASSLGWRYEQYFGPGTRLTVT.

This clone has just a few counts. The V and J genes are TRBV19 and TRBJ1-4; D unresolved. The V end lost 5 bases, the J end lost 0 bases, and 19 bases lay between the germline ends. The CDR3 is made up of 18 amino acids. CDR1 LNHDA and CDR2 SQIVND come from the germline V gene (reference sequence). CDR3 in amino acids: CASSQVRIDSATNEKLFF. CDR3 DNA: TGTGCCAGTAGTCAAGTGCGTATTGACTCGGCAACTAATGAAAAACTGTTTTTT.

This rearrangement joins TRBV6-5 to TRBJ2-5, with D maybe TRBD1 (5 bases). Looked up from germline, CDR1 is MNHEY and CDR2 is SVGAGI. Trimming shortened V by 0 bases and J by 9 bases, and 17 bases separated the two germline ends. There are 15 residues in the CDR3. The CDR3 region has the DNA TGTGCCAGCAGTTACTCGGTCGACAGTGAGGTCGCCCAGTACTTC. It yields the protein CASSYSVDSEVAQYF.

V gene TRBV11-2 combines with J gene TRBJ2-7, with D hard to call. V was shortened by 1 base and J by 1 base, with 8 bases between the two germline ends. The V gene's germline CDR1 is SGHAT and CDR2 FQNNGV. The CDR3 runs to 14 residues. The CDR3 DNA follows: TGTGCCAGCAGCTTAGCGGGCAGGTCCTACGAGCAGTACTTC. Translated: CASSLAGRSYEQYF. The variable domain in full, completed from reference TRBV11-2 and TRBJ2-7, reads EAGVAQSPRYKIIEKRQSVAFWCNPISGHATLYWYQQILGQGPKLLIQFQNNGVVDDSQLPKDRFSAERLKGVDSTLKIQPAKLEDSAVYLCASSLAGRSYEQYFGPGTRLTVT.

The J gene is TRBJ2-7, the V gene TRBV27; 8 nucleotides match TRBD1. The CDR3 covers 12 residues. Germline trimming cut 6 bases from V and 3 bases from J; bases unmatched to any gene: 1. Germline-derived CDR1 and CDR2 are MNHEY and SMNVEV (reference sequence). The CDR3 loop reads CASSDRGYEQYF. The CDR3 DNA follows: TGTGCCAGCAGCGACAGGGGCTACGAGCAGTACTTC.

This chain connects TRBV5-4 to TRBJ2-3; D gene unclear. The length of the CDR3 is 13 residues. Germline lookup yields CDR1 SGHNT and CDR2 YYREEE (reference sequence). V lost 4 bases and J lost 2, with 8 bases in between. The CDR3 bases are TGTGCCAGCAGCCCAATAAACACAGATACGCAGTATTTT. Amino acids: CASSPINTDTQYF.

The chain joins TRBV19 to TRBJ1-4; D gene unclear. The V gene lost 6 bases and the J gene lost 4 bases, with 12 bases spanning the gap. The CDR3 length is 14 residues. Germline CDR1 LNHDA, CDR2 SQIVND (reference sequence). The CDR3 region is CASRSADHNEKLFF. In DNA form, the CDR3 reads TGTGCCAGTAGATCCGCAGACCATAATGAAAAACTGTTTTTT.

This clone occurred a few times. The chain employs TRBV7-6 and TRBJ1-5; D possibly corresponds to TRBD1 (5 bases). Between the trimmed V and J ends, which lost 1 base and 9 bases, there was a span of 16 bases. CDR1 and CDR2 (germline): SGHVS, FNYEAQ. CDR3 length: 15 amino acids. Here the CDR3 DNA reads TGTGCCAGCAGCTTAGGAGGTCGGACCCAGGGGCCCCAGCATTTT. This gives the protein CASSLGGRTQGPQHF.

V is TRBV6-5 and J is TRBJ1-1; D gene uncertain. Germline CDR1 is MNHEY and CDR2 is SVGAGI. The germline V and J ends were trimmed by 8 bases and 4 bases, with 5 bases remaining between them. The CDR3 extends over 10 amino acids. CDR3 DNA: TGTGCCAGCCCAGGCACTGAAGCTTTCTTT. Translating gives CASPGTEAFF.

The rearrangement joins TRBV9 to TRBJ1-2; D is unresolved. Germline V gives CDR1 SGDLS, CDR2 YYNGEE. The CDR3 has 14 residues. V dropped 3 bases and J dropped 3 bases, with 12 bases sitting between them. The CDR3, as DNA: TGTGCCAGCAGCGCAATAGGGTCTGACTATGGCTACACCTTC. Amino acids: CASSAIGSDYGYTF.

The chain couples TRBV7-3 to TRBJ2-1; 10 bases map to TRBD2. Germline V gives CDR1 SGHTA, CDR2 FQGTGA. V shed 5 bases, J shed 7 bases, and the junction held 8 bases outside the gene matches. The length of the CDR3 is 15 residues. CDR3 protein: CASSPPASGSNEQFF. CDR3 coding DNA: TGTGCCAGCAGCCCGCCGGCTAGCGGGAGTAATGAGCAGTTCTTC.

The V call is TRBV14, the J call TRBJ2-5; D is tentatively TRBD1 or TRBD2 (5 bases each). Germline V gene lookup returns CDR1 SGHDN and CDR2 FVKESK. CDR3 size: 15 residues. The V and J ends lost 0 bases and 1 base respectively, with 9 bases between them. The CDR3 is CASSQDPGRQETQYF. The CDR3 DNA reads TGTGCCAGCAGCCAAGATCCGGGGCGCCAAGAGACCCAGTACTTC. Variable domain in full (rest from reference TRBV14 and TRBJ2-5): EAGVTQFPSHSVIEKGQTVTLRCDPISGHDNLYWYRRVMGKEIKFLLHFVKESKQDESGMPNNRFLAERTGGTYSTLKVQPAELEDSGVYFCASSQDPGRQETQYFGPGTRLLVL.

The chain carries TRBV27 and TRBJ2-7; D remains ambiguous. Deletions cut 2 bases from V and 0 bases from J, with 8 bases between. Looked up from germline, CDR1 is MNHEY and CDR2 is SMNVEV (reference sequence). CDR3 length: 14 residues. The CDR3 nucleotides are TGTGCCAGCAGTTTAAGGTCTGCCTCCTACGAGCAGTACTTC. Its translation: CASSLRSASYEQYF.

This chain joins TRBV13 and TRBJ2-7; 14 bases align to TRBD2. The ends lost 8 bases at V and 4 bases at J; junction bases unmatched: 10. The CDR3 runs 16 residues. Germline CDR1 is PRHDT and CDR2 is FYEKMQ (reference sequence). This chain's CDR3 is CASQGGLAGDLYEQYF. The CDR3 region has the DNA TGTGCCAGCCAAGGGGGACTAGCGGGAGATTTGTACGAGCAGTACTTC.

The chain couples TRBV30 to TRBJ1-6; a possible D gene is TRBD1 (6 bases). The CDR3 length is 16 residues. Germline loops: CDR1 GTSNPN, CDR2 SVGIG (reference sequence). V lost 1 base, J lost 4 bases, and 14 bases lay in between. CDR3 residues: CAWSDGQNLYNSPLHF. CDR3 in DNA: TGTGCCTGGAGTGACGGACAGAACTTATATAATTCACCCCTCCACTTT.

The V call is TRBV27, the J call TRBJ1-2, with D tentatively TRBD1 (5 bases). The CDR3 has 16 residues. Trimming removed 0 bases at V and 6 bases at J, with 17 bases between. Germline V gene lookup returns CDR1 MNHEY and CDR2 SMNVEV (reference sequence). CDR3 region: CASSLSIPGGSNGYTF. CDR3 sequence (DNA): TGTGCCAGCAGTTTATCGATTCCGGGGGGTAGTAATGGCTACACCTTC.

The rearrangement links TRBV27 to TRBJ2-7, with D unclear. CDR3 length: 14 residues. Deletions cut 0 bases from V and 3 bases from J, with 9 bases between. The germline V gene has CDR1 MNHEY and CDR2 SMNVEV (reference sequence). CDR3 coding DNA: TGTGCCAGCAGTTTATCGCGGTCGGGCTACGAGCAGTACTTC. This codes for CASSLSRSGYEQYF.

This chain joins TRBV2 and TRBJ2-7; D is possibly TRBD2 (6 bases). The CDR3 contains 15 residues. V was clipped by 4 bases and J by 0 bases, with 13 bases between them. CDR1 and CDR2 from the germline V gene are SNHLY and FYNNEI. The CDR3, as DNA: TGTGCCAGCAGTGCCTCAGGAGGGAGCTCCTACGAGCAGTACTTC. Its protein product is CASSASGGSSYEQYF.

The chain couples TRBV19 to TRBJ1-5; the D is unclear. The germline V and J ends were trimmed by 6 bases and 0 bases, with 15 bases remaining between them. The germline V gene encodes CDR1 LNHDA and CDR2 SQIVND (reference sequence). This CDR3 is built from 16 residues. CDR3 in DNA: TGTGCCAGTAGCACCGAGAGACTTTATAGCAATCAGCCCCAGCATTTT. Translation gives CASSTERLYSNQPQHF. The full variable domain, with the rest looked up from reference TRBV19 and TRBJ1-5, is DGGITQSPKYLFRKEGQNVTLSCEQNLNHDAMYWYRQDPGQGLRLIYYSQIVNDFQKGDIAEGYSVSREKKESFPLTVTSAQKNPTAFYLCASSTERLYSNQPQHFGDGTRLSIL.

The chain recombines TRBV5-8 with TRBJ2-1; possibly TRBD1 for D (5 bases). Germline-derived CDR1 and CDR2 are SGHTS and YDEGEE. Deletions cut 4 bases from V and 2 bases from J, with 13 bases between. The CDR3 spans 15 residues. For the CDR3, the DNA is TGTGCCAGCAGCACTGACAGCGCAACCTACAATGAGCAGTTCTTC. Protein sequence: CASSTDSATYNEQFF.

The V and J genes are TRBV7-6 and TRBJ2-3; TRBD2 might be the D (6 bases). Trimming took 5 bases from V and 2 from J, leaving 11 bases between them. CDR1 is SGHVS, CDR2 FNYEAQ, per germline. There are 14 residues in the CDR3. The CDR3 DNA sequence: TGTGCCAGCAGCCCAGCGGGCCCCACAGATACGCAGTATTTT. Translating gives CASSPAGPTDTQYF. The complete variable domain, with remaining parts taken from reference TRBV7-6 and TRBJ2-3, reads GAGVSQSPRYKVTKRGQDVALRCDPISGHVSLYWYRQALGQGPEFLTYFNYEAQQDKSGLPNDRFSAERPEGSISTLTIQRTEQRDSAMYRCASSPAGPTDTQYFGPGTRLTVL.

The chain has TRBV5-1 and TRBJ1-1, with 8 bases identical to TRBD1. The CDR3 has 15 amino acids. The ends lost 3 bases at V and 1 base at J; junction bases unmatched: 5. Looked up from germline, CDR1 is SGHRS and CDR2 is YFSETQ. The CDR3 nucleotides are TGCGCCAGCAGCTCCACACAGGGGGGGAACACTGAAGCTTTCTTT. Residues: CASSSTQGGNTEAFF.